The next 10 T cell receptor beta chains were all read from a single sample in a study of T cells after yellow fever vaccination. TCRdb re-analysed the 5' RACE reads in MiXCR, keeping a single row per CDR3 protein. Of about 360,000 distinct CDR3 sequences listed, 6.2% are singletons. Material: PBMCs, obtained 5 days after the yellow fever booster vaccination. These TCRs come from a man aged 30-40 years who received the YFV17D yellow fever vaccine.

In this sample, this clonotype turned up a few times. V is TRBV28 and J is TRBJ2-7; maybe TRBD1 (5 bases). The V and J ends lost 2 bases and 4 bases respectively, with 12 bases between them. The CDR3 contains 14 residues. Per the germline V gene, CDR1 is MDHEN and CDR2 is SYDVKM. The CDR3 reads CASSLEVGPYEQYF. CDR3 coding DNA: TGTGCCAGCAGTTTAGAGGTGGGGCCTTACGAGCAGTACTTC. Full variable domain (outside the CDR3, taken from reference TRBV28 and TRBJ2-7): DVKVTQSSRYLVKRTGEKVFLECVQDMDHENMFWYRQDPGLGLRLIYFSYDVKMKEKGDIPEGYSVSREKKERFSLILESASTNQTSMYLCASSLEVGPYEQYFGPGTRLTVT.

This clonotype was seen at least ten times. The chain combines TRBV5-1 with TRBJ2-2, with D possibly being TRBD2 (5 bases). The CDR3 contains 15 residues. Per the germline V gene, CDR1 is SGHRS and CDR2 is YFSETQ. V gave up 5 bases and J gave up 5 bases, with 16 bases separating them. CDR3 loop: CASSPTLAPTGELFF. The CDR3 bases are TGCGCCAGCAGTCCTACTCTAGCACCAACCGGGGAGCTGTTTTTT.

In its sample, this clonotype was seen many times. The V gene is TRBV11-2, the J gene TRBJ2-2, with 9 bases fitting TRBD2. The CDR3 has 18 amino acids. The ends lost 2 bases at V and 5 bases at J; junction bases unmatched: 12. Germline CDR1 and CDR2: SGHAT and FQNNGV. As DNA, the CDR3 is TGTGCCAGCAGCTTATTCTCAGCGGGAGGCTCGGGGACCGGGGAGCTGTTTTTT. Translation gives CASSLFSAGGSGTGELFF.

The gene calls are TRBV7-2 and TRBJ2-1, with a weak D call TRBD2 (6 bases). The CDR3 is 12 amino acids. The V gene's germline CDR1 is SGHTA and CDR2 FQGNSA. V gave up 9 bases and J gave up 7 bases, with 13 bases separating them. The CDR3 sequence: CASKIGGNEQFF. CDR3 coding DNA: TGTGCCAGTAAAATCGGAGGGAATGAGCAGTTCTTC.

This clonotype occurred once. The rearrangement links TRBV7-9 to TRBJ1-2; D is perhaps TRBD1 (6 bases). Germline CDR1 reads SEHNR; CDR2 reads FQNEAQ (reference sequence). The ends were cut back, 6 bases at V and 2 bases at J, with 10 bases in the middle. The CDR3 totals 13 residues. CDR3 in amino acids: CASSPQGNYGYTF. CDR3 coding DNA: TGTGCCAGCAGTCCACAGGGAAACTATGGCTACACCTTC. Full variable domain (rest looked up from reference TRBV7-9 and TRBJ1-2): DTGVSQNPRHKITKRGQNVTFRCDPISEHNRLYWYRQTLGQGPEFLTYFQNEAQLEKSRLLSDRFSAERPKGSFSTLEIQRTEQGDSAMYLCASSPQGNYGYTFGSGTRLTVV.

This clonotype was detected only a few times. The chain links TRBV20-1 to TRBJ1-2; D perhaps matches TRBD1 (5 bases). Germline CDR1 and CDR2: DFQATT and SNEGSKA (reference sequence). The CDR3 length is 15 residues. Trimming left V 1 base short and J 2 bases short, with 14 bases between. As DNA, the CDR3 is TGCAGTGCTAGAGGCTTTGGGCAGGGCAACTATGGCTACACCTTC. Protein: CSARGFGQGNYGYTF.

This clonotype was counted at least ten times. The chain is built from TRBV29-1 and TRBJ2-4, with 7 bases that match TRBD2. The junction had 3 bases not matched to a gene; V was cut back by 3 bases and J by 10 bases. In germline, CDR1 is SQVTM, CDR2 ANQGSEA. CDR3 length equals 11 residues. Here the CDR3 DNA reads TGCAGCGTTGACGGGGGGACTATTCAGTACTTC. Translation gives CSVDGGTIQYF.

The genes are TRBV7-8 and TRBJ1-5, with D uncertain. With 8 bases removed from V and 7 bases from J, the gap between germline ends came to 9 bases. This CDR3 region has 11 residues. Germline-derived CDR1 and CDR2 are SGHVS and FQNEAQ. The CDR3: CASGDRQPQHF. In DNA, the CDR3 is TGTGCCAGCGGGGATAGACAGCCCCAGCATTTT.

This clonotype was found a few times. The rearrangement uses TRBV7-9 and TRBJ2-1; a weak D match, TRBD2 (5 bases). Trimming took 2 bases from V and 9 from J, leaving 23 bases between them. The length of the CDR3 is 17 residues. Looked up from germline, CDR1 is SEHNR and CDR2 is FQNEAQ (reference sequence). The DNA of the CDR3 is TGTGCCAGCAGCTTAAGGTGGGGTGCGGGCACATCTGGTGAGCAGTTCTTC. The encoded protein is CASSLRWGAGTSGEQFF.

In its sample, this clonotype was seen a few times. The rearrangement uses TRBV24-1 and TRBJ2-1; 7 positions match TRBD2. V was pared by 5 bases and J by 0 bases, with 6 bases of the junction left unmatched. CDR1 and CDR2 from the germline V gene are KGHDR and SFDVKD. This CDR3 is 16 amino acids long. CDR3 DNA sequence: TGTGCCACCAGTGGGGCTAGCGGATACTCCTACAATGAGCAGTTCTTC. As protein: CATSGASGYSYNEQFF.